This entry features one TCR beta chain sequence. The assay was immunoSEQ multiplex PCR, and TCRdb's table has in-frame clones only and misses some. The sample includes hundreds of thousands of clones, approximately 90% of them seen just once. The CDR3 runs to 13 residues. Deletions cut 9 bases from V and 6 bases from J, with 19 bases between. Germline V gene lookup returns CDR1 SGHDT and CDR2 YYEEEE. Treatment in this sample: around 19 received Ad26.COV2.S at low or high dose, single or two shots; 5 received placebo; per-sample allocation not given. Specimens were obtained on day 63 following the first vaccine or placebo injection. The data were taken from a study of Ad26.COV2.S vaccination and SARS-CoV-2 variants.

The V and J genes are TRBV5-6 and TRBJ2-7, with unresolved D. This TCR came from a person between 18 and 65 years old who received the Ad26.COV2.S COVID-19 vaccine or a placebo. This sample comprised peripheral blood, obtained in a trial of Ad26.COV2.S vaccine versus placebo. The CDR3 loop is CATSRTASSEQYF. In DNA, the CDR3 is TGTGCCACCTCCAGGACCGCTTCTTCCGAGCAGTACTTC.